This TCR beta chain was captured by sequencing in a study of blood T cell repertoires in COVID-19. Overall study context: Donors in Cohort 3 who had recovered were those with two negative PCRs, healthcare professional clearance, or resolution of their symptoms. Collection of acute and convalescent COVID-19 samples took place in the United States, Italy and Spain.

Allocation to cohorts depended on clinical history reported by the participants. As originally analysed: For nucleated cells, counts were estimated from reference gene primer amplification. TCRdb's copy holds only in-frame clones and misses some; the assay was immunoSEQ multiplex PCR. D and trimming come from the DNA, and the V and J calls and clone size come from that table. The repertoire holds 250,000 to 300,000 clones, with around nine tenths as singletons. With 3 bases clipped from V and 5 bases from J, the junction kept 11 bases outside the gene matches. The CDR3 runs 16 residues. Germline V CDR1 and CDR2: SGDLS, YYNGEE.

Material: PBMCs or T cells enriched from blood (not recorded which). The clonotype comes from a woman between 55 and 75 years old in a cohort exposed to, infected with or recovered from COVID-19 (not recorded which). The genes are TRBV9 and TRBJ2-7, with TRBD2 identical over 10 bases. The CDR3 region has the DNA TGTGCCAGCAGCGCCACCCACCTAGCGGGAGCCGACGAGCAGTACTTC. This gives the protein CASSATHLAGADEQYF.